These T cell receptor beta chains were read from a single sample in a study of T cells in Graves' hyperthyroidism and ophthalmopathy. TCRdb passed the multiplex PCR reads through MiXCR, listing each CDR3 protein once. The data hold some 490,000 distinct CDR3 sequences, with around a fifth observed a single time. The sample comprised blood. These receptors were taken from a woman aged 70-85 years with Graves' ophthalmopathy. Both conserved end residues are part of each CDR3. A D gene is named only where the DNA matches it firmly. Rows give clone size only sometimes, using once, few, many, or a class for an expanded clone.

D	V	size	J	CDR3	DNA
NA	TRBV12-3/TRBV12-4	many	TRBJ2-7	CASSLGGLSSYEQYF	TGTGCCAGCAGTTTAGGGGGACTTTCGTCCTACGAGCAGTACTTC
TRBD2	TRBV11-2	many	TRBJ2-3	CASSSRTSRTRTDTQYF	TGTGCCAGCAGCTCCCGGACTAGCAGGACACGCACAGATACGCAGTATTTT
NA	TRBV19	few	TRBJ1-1	CASSMSNTEAFF	TGTGCCAGTAGTATGAGTAACACTGAAGCTTTCTTT
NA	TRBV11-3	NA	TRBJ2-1	CASSFGQTNDEQFF	TGTGCCAGCAGCTTCGGGCAGACCAACGATGAGCAGTTCTTC
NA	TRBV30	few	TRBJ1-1	CAWSVPDRLNTEAFF	TGTGCCTGGAGTGTCCCGGACAGACTGAACACTGAAGCTTTCTTT
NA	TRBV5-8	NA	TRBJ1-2	CASSLAPTGGYTF	TGTGCCAGCAGCTTGGCTCCTACGGGTGGCTACACCTTC
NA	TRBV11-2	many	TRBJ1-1	CASSLAGVITEAFF	TGTGCCAGCAGCTTAGCGGGGGTCATCACTGAAGCTTTCTTT
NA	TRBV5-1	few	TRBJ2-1	CASSLASYSYNEQFF	TGCGCCAGCAGCTTGGCCTCTTATTCCTACAATGAGCAGTTCTTC
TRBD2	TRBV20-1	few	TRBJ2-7	CSAQRENGYEQYF	TGCAGTGCCCAGCGGGAGAACGGTTACGAGCAGTACTTC
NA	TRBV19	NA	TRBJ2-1	CASSTRVGGYNEQFF	TGTGCCAGTAGTACCAGGGTAGGCGGTTACAATGAGCAGTTCTTC
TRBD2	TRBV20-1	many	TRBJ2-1	CSARGLADYNEQFF	TGCAGTGCTAGGGGACTAGCGGATTACAATGAGCAGTTCTTC
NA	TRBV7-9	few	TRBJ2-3	CASSLASPSTDTQYF	TGTGCCAGCAGCTTAGCTTCCCCCAGCACAGATACGCAGTATTTT
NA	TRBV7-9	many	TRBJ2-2	CASSFDTGELFF	TGTGCCAGCAGCTTTGATACCGGGGAGCTGTTTTTT
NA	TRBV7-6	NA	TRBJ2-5	CASSLRPFGETQYF	TGTGCCAGCAGCTTACGGCCTTTCGGGGAGACCCAGTACTTC
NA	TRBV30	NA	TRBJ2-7	CAWSRGAPQGDEQYF	TGTGCCTGGAGTCGGGGGGCCCCCCAAGGAGACGAGCAGTACTTC
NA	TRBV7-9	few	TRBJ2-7	CASSQPGHEQYF	TGTGCCAGCAGCCAACCGGGGCACGAGCAGTACTTC
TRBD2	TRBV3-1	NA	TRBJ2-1	CASSQVGGSSYNGQFF	TGTGCCAGCAGCCAGGTGGGCGGGAGCTCCTACAATGGGCAGTTCTTC
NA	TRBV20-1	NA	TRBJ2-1	CSARDNVAGFNNEQFF	TGCAGTGCTAGAGATAACGTGGCAGGTTTTAACAATGAGCAGTTCTTC
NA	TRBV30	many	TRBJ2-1	CAWSVQNEQFF	TGTGCCTGGAGTGTACAGAATGAGCAGTTCTTC
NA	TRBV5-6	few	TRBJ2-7	CASSSVQGRDYEQYF	TGTGCCAGCAGCTCGGTACAGGGAAGGGACTACGAGCAGTACTTC
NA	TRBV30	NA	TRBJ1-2	CAWTGFSSRGYTF	TGTGCCTGGACAGGGTTTTCTTCTCGTGGCTACACCTTC
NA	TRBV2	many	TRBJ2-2	CASSRYNTGELFF	TGTGCCAGCAGCAGGTACAACACCGGGGAGCTGTTTTTT
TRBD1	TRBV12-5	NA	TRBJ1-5	CASGGGGGRQPQHF	TGTGCTAGTGGTGGGGGAGGGGGCCGTCAGCCCCAGCATTTT
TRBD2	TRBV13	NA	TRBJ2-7	CASSTSGRADEQYF	TGTGCCAGCAGCACGAGCGGGAGGGCGGACGAGCAGTACTTC
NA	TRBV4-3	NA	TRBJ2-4	CASSQDLPLGHLAKNIQYF	TGCGCCAGCAGCCAAGATCTCCCTCTGGGACACCTAGCCAAAAACATTCAGTACTTC
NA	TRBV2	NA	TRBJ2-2	CASSWGEANTGELFF	TGTGCCAGCAGCTGGGGTGAAGCTAACACCGGGGAGCTGTTTTTT
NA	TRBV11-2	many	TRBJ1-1	CASSFLLDSNTEAFF	TGTGCCAGCAGCTTCCTACTTGATTCGAACACTGAAGCTTTCTTT